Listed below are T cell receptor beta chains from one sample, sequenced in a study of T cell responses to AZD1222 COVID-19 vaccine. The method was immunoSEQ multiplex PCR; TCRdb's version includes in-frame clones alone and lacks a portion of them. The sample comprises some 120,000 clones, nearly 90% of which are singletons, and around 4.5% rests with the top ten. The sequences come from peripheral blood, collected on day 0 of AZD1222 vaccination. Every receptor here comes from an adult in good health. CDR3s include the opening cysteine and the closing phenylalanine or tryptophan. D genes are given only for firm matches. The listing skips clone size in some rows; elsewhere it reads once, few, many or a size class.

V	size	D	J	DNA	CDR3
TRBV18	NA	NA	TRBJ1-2	TGTGCCAGCTCAGCAGGGCGTCTCAACTATGGCTACACCTTC	CASSAGRLNYGYTF
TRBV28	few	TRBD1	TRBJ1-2	TGTGCCAGCAGTTTGGGACAGAACTATGGCTACACCTTC	CASSLGQNYGYTF
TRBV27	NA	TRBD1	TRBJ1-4	TGTGCCAGCAGTCTAGACAGGGGGGCTAATGAAAAACTGTTTTTT	CASSLDRGANEKLFF
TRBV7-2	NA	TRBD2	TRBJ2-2	TGTGCCAGCAGCTTTCGACTAGCGGGGGGACAAGGCGGGGAGCTGTTTTTT	CASSFRLAGGQGGELFF
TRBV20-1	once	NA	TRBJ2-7	TGCAGTGCTAGTGGACAGACCTACGAGCAGTACTTC	CSASGQTYEQYF
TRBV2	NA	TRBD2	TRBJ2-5	TGTGCCAGCAGGGGACTAGCAGAGACCCAGTACTTC	CASRGLAETQYF
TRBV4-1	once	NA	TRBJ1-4	TGCGCCAGCAGCCAAGTCGGGATTGGGTATGAAAAACTGTTTTTT	CASSQVGIGYEKLFF
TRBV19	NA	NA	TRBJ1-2	TGTGCCAGTAGCCGGGGGACCCTGACCAACTATGGCTACACCTTC	CASSRGTLTNYGYTF
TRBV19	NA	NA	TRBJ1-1	TGTGCCAGTAGTTCCCCGGGACCTGAAGCTTTCTTT	CASSSPGPEAFF
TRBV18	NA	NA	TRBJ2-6	TGTGCCAGCCAACTGACTGGGGCCAACGTCCTGACTTTC	CASQLTGANVLTF
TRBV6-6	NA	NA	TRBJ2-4	TGTGCCAGCAGTCCCGGGACGTCAGCCAAAAACATTCAGTACTTC	CASSPGTSAKNIQYF
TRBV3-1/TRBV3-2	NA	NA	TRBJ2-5	TGTGCCAGCAGCCAAGTCTTCGGGGGCCAAGAGACCCAGTACTTC	CASSQVFGGQETQYF
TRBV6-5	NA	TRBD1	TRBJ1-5	TGTGCCAGCAGTTCAGGACAGGCCTCGGGGCAGCCCCAGCATTTT	CASSSGQASGQPQHF
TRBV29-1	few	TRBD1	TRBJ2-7	TGCAGCGTTGAAGAGGGAGAGACAGGGTCTTCCTACGAGCAGTACTTC	CSVEEGETGSSYEQYF
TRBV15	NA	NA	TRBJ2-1	TGTGCCACCAGCAGAGACGGTGTTGGAGCCAATGAGCAGTTCTTC	CATSRDGVGANEQFF
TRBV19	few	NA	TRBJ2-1	TGTGCCAGTAGTATAGTCAGGGTGGGTGAGCAGTTCTTC	CASSIVRVGEQFF
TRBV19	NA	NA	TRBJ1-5	TGTGCCAGTAGTACAGGGTTAAATCAGCCCCAGCATTTT	CASSTGLNQPQHF
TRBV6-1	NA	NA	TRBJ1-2	TGTGCCAGCAGTGAAGTGGGGTTGCCATATGGCTACACCTTC	CASSEVGLPYGYTF
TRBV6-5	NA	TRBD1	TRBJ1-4	TGTGCCAGCAGTACAGGACAGGGGTTAAATGAAAAACTGTTTTTT	CASSTGQGLNEKLFF
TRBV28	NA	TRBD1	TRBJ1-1	TGTGCCAGCAGAAATACGTTCCCGGGACAGGCTGGCGCTGAAGCTTTCTTT	CASRNTFPGQAGAEAFF
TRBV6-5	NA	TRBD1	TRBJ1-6	TGTGCCAGCAGCCTCCGGGACAGGTCGAATTCACCCCTCCACTTT	CASSLRDRSNSPLHF
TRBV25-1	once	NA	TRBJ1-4	TGTGCCAGCAGTGAATACCATTCCGAAAAACTGTTTTTT	CASSEYHSEKLFF
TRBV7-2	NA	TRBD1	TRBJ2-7	TGTGCCAGCAGCTGGACTGGACAGGGACACTACGAGCAGTACTTC	CASSWTGQGHYEQYF
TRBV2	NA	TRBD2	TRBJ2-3	TGTGCCAGCAGTGTAGCGGGGGGGCCTGCAGATACGCAGTATTTT	CASSVAGGPADTQYF
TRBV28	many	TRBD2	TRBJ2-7	TGTGCCAGCAGTGACCCGGGACTAGCGGGGGACAACTACGAGCAGTACTTC	CASSDPGLAGDNYEQYF
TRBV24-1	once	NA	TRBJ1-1	TGTGCCACCAATACTCAGGACAGACGGAACACTGAAGCTTTCTTT	CATNTQDRRNTEAFF
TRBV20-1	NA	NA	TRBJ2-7	TGCAGTGCTAGTGCCAGCTCCTACGAGCAGTACTTC	CSASASSYEQYF